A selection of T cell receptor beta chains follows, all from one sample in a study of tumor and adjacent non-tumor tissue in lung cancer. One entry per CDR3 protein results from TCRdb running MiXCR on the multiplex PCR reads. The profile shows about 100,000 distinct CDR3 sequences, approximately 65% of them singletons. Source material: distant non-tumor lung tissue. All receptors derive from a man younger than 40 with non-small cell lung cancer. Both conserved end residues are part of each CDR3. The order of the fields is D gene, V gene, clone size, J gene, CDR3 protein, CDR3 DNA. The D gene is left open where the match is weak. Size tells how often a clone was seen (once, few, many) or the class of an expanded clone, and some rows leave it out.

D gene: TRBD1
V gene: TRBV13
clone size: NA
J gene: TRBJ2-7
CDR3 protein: CAGSRGQESYEQYF
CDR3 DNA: TGTGCCGGCAGCCGCGGACAGGAAAGCTACGAGCAGTACTTC

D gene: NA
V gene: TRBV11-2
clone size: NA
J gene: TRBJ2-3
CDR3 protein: CASSPSRVIGTQYF
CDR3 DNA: TGTGCCAGCAGCCCCTCGCGGGTCATAGGTACGCAATATTTT

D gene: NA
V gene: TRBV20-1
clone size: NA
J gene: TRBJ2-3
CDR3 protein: CSALAGGSKDTQYF
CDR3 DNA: TGCAGTGCTTTAGCTGGAGGTAGCAAAGATACGCAGTATTTT

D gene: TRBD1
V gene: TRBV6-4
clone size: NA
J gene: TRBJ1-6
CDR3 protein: CASSALGQESSPLHF
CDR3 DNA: TGTGCCAGCAGTGCGCTGGGACAGGAGTCTTCACCCCTCCACTTT

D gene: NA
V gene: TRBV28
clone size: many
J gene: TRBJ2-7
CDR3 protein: CASSPQGTQSWEQYF
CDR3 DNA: TGTGCCAGCAGTCCCCAGGGGACTCAAAGTTGGGAGCAGTACTTC

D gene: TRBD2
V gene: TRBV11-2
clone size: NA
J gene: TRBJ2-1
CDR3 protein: CACSLAWSSGDEQFF
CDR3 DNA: TGTGCCTGCAGCTTAGCATGGTCTAGCGGCGATGAGCAGTTCTTC

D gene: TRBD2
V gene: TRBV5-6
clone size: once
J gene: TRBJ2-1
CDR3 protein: CASSSLPGGSGWGREQFF
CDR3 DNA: TGTGCCAGCAGCTCCTTGCCAGGAGGTAGCGGGTGGGGTCGTGAGCAGTTCTTC

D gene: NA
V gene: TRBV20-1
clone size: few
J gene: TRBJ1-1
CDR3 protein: CSVSKAGDFMNTEAFF
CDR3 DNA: TGCAGTGTGTCGAAGGCAGGGGATTTTATGAACACTGAAGCTTTCTTT

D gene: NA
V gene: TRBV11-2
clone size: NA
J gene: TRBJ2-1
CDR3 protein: CANRRAKEEFF
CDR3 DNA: TGTGCCAACAGACGAGCGAAGGAGGAGTTCTTC

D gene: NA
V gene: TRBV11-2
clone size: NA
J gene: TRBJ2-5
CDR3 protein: CASGPAGETQYF
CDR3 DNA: TGTGCCAGCGGCCCCGCTGGCGAGACCCAGTACTTC

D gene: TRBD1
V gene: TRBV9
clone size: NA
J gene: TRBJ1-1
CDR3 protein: CASSPGGQTNTEAFF
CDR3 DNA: TGTGCCAGCAGCCCTGGGGGACAGACGAACACTGAAGCTTTCTTT

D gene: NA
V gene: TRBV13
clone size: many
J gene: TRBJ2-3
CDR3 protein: CASSLTRQDPDTQYF
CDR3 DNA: TGTGCCAGCAGCTTAACGAGACAGGATCCAGATACGCAGTATTTT

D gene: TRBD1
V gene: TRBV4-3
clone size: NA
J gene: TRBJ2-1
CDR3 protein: CASSQDYRQGYNEEFF
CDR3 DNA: TGCGCCAGCAGCCAAGATTATAGACAGGGGTACAATGAGGAGTTCTTC

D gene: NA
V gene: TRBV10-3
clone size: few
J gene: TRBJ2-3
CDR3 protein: CVISESRLAGFSTDTQYF
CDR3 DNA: TGTGTCATCAGTGAGTCGCGGTTGGCAGGTTTTAGCACAGATACGCAGTATTTT

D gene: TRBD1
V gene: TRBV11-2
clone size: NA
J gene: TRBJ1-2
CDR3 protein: CASGRTGAYDYTF
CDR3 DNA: TGTGCCAGCGGCCGAACAGGGGCCTATGACTACACCTTC

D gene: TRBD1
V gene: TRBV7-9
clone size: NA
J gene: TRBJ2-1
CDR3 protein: CASRARTGGTDEQFF
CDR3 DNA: TGTGCCAGCAGAGCTAGGACAGGGGGCACCGATGAGCAGTTCTTC

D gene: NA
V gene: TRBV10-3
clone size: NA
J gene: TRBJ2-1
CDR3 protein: CAINESLNNEQFF
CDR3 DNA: TGTGCCATCAATGAGTCGTTAAACAATGAGCAGTTCTTC

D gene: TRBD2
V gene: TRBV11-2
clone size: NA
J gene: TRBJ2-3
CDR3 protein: CPSSQYGLAGAYTQYF
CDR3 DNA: TGTCCCAGCAGCCAATATGGGCTAGCGGGGGCCTATACGCAGTATTTT

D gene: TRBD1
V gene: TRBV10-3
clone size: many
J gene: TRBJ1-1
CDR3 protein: CAISAGTANTEAFF
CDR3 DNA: TGTGCCATCAGTGCAGGGACAGCGAACACTGAAGCTTTCTTT

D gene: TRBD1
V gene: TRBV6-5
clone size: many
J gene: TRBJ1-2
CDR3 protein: CASSSTGYGYGYTF
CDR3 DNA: TGTGCCAGCAGTTCGACAGGGTATGGCTATGGCTACACCTTC

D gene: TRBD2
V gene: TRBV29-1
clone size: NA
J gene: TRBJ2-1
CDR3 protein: CSVAAGVSSYDEHFF
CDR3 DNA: TGCAGCGTTGCTGCGGGGGTGAGCTCCTACGATGAGCACTTCTTC

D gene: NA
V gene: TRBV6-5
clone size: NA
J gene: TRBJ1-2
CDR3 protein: CASSYSTRSDYTF
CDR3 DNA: TGTGCCAGCAGTTACTCGACCAGGTCCGACTACACCTTC

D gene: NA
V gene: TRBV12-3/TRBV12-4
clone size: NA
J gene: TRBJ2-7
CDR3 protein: CANSSGIYEQYF
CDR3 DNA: TGTGCCAACAGTTCGGGGATCTACGAGCAGTACTTC

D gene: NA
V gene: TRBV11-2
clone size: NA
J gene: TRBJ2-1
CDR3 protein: CASSLVGRGNEQFF
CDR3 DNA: TGTGCCAGCAGCTTAGTCGGGCGGGGCAATGAGCAGTTCTTC

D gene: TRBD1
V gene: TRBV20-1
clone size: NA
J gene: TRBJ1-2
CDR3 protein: CSAPTGTIGYTF
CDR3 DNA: TGCAGTGCTCCGACAGGGACAATCGGCTACACCTTC

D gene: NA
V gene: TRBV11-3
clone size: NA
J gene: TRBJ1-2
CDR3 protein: CASSVGQTNYGYTF
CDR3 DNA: TGTGCCAGCAGCGTAGGACAGACGAACTATGGCTACACCTTC

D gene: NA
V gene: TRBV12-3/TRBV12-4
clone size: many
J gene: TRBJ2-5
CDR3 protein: CASSLSFRWGETQYF
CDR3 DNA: TGTGCCAGCAGTTTGTCTTTCAGGTGGGGTGAGACCCAGTACTTC

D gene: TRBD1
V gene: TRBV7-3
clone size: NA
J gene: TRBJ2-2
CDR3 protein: CASSTYRGTNTGELFF
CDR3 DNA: TGTGCCAGCAGCACTTACAGGGGCACGAACACCGGGGAGCTGTTTTTT

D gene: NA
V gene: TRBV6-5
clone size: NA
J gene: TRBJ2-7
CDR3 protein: CASRYSIAGVYEQYF
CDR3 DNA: TGTGCCAGCCGTTACTCGATCGCAGGGGTCTACGAGCAGTACTTC

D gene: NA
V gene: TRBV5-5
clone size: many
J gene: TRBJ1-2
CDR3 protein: CASSLAGFGYTF
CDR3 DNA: TGTGCCAGCAGCTTGGCGGGGTTTGGCTACACCTTC

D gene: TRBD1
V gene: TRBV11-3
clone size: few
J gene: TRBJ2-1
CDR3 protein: CASSNRGPSYNEQFF
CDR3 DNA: TGTGCCAGCAGCAACAGGGGCCCCTCCTACAATGAGCAGTTCTTC

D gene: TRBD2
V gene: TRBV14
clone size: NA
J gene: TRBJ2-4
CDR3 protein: CASSQGRGNIQYF
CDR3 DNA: TGTGCCAGCAGCCAAGGGCGGGGGAACATTCAGTACTTC

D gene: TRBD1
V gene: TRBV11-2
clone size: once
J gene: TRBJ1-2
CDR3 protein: CASSLRDRVGYSYTF
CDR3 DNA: TGTGCTAGCAGCCTAAGGGACAGGGTCGGCTATAGCTATACCTTC

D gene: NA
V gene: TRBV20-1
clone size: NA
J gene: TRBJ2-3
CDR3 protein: CSARVANQGDTQYF
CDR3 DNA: TGCAGTGCTAGAGTGGCCAATCAGGGAGATACGCAGTATTTT

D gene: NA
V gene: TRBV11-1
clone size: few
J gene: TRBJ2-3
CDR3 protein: CASSIQSPDTDTQYF
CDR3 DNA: TGTGCCAGCAGTATACAGAGCCCCGACACAGATACGCAGTATTTT

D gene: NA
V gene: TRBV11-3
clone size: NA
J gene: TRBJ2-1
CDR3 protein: CAISVRDLNEQFF
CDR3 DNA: TGTGCCATTAGCGTCCGGGACCTCAATGAGCAGTTCTTC

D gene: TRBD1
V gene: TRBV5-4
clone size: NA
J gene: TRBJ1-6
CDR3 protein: CPSSTYRTGNSPLHF
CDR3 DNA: TGTCCCAGTAGCACGTACAGGACAGGGAATTCACCCCTCCACTTT

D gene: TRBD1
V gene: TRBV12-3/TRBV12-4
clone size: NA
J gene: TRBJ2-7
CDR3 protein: CASSLTGEWNEQYF
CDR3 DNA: TGTGCCAGCAGCCTGACAGGGGAGTGGAACGAGCAGTATTTC

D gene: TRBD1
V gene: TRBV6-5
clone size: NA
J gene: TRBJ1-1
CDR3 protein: CASRGLATEALF
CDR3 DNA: TGTGCCTCCAGGGGGCTAGCCACTGAAGCTCTCTTT

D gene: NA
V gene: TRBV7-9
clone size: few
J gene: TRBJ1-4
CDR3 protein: CASSLVGTNEKLFF
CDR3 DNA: TGTGCCAGCAGCTTAGTAGGTACTAATGAAAAACTGTTTTTT

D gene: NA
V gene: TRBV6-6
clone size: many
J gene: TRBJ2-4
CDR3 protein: CASSYSGQMALAKNIQYF
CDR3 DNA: TGTGCCAGCAGTTACTCGGGGCAGATGGCACTAGCCAAAAACATTCAGTACTTC

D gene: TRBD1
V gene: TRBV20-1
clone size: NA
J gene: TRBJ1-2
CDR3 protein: CSASLDRVNYDCTF
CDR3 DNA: TGCAGTGCTAGCTTAGACAGGGTAAACTATGACTGCACCTTC

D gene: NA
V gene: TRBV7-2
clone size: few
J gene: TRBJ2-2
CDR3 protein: CASSLSRATGELFF
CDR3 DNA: TGTGCCAGCAGCTTATCTAGGGCCACCGGGGAGCTGTTTTTT

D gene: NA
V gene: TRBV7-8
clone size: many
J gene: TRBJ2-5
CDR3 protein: CASSPEGSQETQYF
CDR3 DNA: TGTGCCAGCAGCCCAGAGGGCAGCCAAGAGACCCAGTACTTC

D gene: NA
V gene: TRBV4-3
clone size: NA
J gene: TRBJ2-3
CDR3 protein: CASSQDATGGRYRQYF
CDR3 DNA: TGCGCCAGCAGCCAAGATGCGACTGGGGGCAGGTATAGGCAGTATTTT

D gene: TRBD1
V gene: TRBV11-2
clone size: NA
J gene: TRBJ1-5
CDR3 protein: CTSSSTGEGQPQHF
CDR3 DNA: TGTACCAGTAGCTCCACAGGGGAAGGTCAACCCCAGCATTTT

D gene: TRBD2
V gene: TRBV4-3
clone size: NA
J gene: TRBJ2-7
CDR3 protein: CASSQTRGLGYERYF
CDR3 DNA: TGCGCAAGCAGCCAAACCAGGGGACTAGGCTACGAGCGGTACTTC

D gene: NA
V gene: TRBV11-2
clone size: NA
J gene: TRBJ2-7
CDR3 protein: CASAHGINYEQYF
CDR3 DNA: TGTGCCAGCGCGCACGGGATTAATTACGAGCAGTACTTC

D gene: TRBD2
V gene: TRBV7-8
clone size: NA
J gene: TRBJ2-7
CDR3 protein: CASSLSRLAGSYEQYF
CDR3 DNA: TGTGCCAGCAGCCTTTCAAGACTAGCGGGAAGTTACGAGCAGTACTTC

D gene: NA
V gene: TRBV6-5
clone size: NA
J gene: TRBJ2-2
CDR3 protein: CVSSYSNLNTGEPFF
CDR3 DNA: TGTGTCAGCAGTTACTCGAATTTAAACACCGGGGAGCCGTTTTTT